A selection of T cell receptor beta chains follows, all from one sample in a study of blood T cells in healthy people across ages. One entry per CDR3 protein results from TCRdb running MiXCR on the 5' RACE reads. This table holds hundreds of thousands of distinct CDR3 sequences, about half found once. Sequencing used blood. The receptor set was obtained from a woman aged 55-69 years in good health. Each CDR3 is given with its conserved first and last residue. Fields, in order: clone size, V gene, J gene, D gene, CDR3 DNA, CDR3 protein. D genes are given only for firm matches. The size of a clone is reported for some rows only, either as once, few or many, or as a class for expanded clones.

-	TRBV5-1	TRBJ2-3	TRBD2	TGCGCCAGCAAGCGGACTAGCTTGAGCACAGATACGCAGTATTTT	CASKRTSLSTDTQYF
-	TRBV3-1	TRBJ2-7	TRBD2	TGTGCCAGCAGCCCGGGGACTAGCGGGGGCTTTACCTACGAGCAGTACTTC	CASSPGTSGGFTYEQYF
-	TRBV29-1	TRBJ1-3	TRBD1	TGCAGCCCCAAGGGACAGGGGACCTACAACTCTGGAAACACCATATATTTT	CSPKGQGTYNSGNTIYF
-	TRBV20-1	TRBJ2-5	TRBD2	TGCAGTGCTAACGAGGGGGGACACACGAAGCGGGAGAACGTCGAGACCCAGTACTTC	CSANEGGHTKRENVETQYF
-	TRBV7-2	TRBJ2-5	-	TGTGCCAGCAGCTTACGAGGAGCGGACGCCCAAGAGACCCAGTACTTC	CASSLRGADAQETQYF
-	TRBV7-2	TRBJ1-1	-	TGTGCCAGCAGCGCGAGACACGTTGAAGCTTTCTTT	CASSARHVEAFF
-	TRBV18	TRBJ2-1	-	TGTGCCAGCTCACGGATCTGGGTCAATGAGCAGTTCTTC	CASSRIWVNEQFF
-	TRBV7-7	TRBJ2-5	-	TGTGCTAGCAGCTTAACAGGGTTCCAAGAGACCCAGTACTTC	CASSLTGFQETQYF
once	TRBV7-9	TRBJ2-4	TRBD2	TGTGCCAGCAGCCTGGGAGGGGCCCTTAACATTCAGTACTTC	CASSLGGALNIQYF
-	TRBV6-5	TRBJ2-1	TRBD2	TGTGCCAGCAGACTCACTAGCGGGGCCTACAATGAGCAGTTCTTC	CASRLTSGAYNEQFF
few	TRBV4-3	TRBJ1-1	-	TGCGCCAGCAGAGCGGCAGGGTATTCGGAAGCTTTCTTT	CASRAAGYSEAFF
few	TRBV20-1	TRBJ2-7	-	TGCAGTGCTTCCCAGCTGGGGCCTAGCGAACCGCCCTACGAGCAGTACTTC	CSASQLGPSEPPYEQYF
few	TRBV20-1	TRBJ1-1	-	TGCAGTGCTAGAGATTCGAGCGGGGGCACTGAAGCTTTCTTT	CSARDSSGGTEAFF
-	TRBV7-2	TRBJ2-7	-	TGTGCCAGCAGCTTATTGGGGCTAGCGAGAGGTTACGAGCAGTACTTC	CASSLLGLARGYEQYF
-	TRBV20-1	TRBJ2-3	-	TGCAGTGCCCCCGGCGGCGGCGGCACAGATACGCAGTATTTT	CSAPGGGGTDTQYF
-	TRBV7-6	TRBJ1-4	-	TGTGCCATTCCCCATGGGGTTGGGGAAAAACTGTTTTTT	CAIPHGVGEKLFF
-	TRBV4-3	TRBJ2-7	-	TGCGCCAGCAGCCAAGATTTTGCCCCATCTTACGAGCAGTACTTC	CASSQDFAPSYEQYF
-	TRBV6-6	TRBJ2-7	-	TGTGCCAGCAGTGAGACAGATCATGAGCAGTACTTC	CASSETDHEQYF
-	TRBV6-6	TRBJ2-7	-	TGTGCCAGCAGACCCAACCTCGATGTTATCTACGAGCAGTACTTC	CASRPNLDVIYEQYF
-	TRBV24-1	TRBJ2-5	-	TGTGCCACCAGTGGGCCCCAGAGTCAAGAGACCCAGTACTTC	CATSGPQSQETQYF
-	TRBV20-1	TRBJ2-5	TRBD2	TGCAGTGCTAATCGACTAGCGTCCCAAGAGACCCAGTACTTC	CSANRLASQETQYF
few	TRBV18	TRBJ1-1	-	TGTGCCAGCTCACCGATGGCCAGTTCAATGAACACTGAAGCTTTCTTT	CASSPMASSMNTEAFF
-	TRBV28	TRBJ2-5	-	TGTGCCAGCAGATTGACAGGTTCGGAGACCCAGTACTTC	CASRLTGSETQYF
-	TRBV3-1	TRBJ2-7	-	TGTGCCAGCAGCCAAGATTTGAGGGGCAACGAGCAGTACTTC	CASSQDLRGNEQYF
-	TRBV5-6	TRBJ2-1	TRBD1	TGTGCCAGCAGTTCGCCGGGACAGGACTCCCTGAACAATGAGCAGTTCTTC	CASSSPGQDSLNNEQFF
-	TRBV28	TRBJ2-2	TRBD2	TGTGCCAGCAGTTTAACCGGGACTAGGGGTACCGGGGAGCTGTTTTTT	CASSLTGTRGTGELFF
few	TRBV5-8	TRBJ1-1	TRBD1	TGTGCCAGCAGCTGGGACAGGGTGTATTCTGAAGCTTTCTTT	CASSWDRVYSEAFF